The 20 T cell receptor beta chains below were found in one sample sequenced in a study of cytomegalovirus exposure and HLA in healthy donors. PCR amplification relied on 60 Vbeta primers (plus 13 Jbeta primers). The method was immunoSEQ multiplex PCR; TCRdb's version includes in-frame clones alone and lacks a portion of them. The data contain 80,000 to 100,000 clones, roughly 77% of them singletons. Sequenced input: PBMCs. The receptor source for this set is a man aged 35 to 55 in good health and CMV-seronegative.

The chain carries TRBV6-1 and TRBJ1-1; 8 bases agree with TRBD1. V was clipped by 4 bases and J by 7 bases; unmatched bases: 14. Germline V gives CDR1 MNHNS, CDR2 SASEGT. The CDR3 runs to 16 residues. DNA for the CDR3: TGTGCCAGCAGTGCGAATTACTACCGGGACAGGCGTGAAGCTTTCTTT. Protein sequence: CASSANYYRDRREAFF.

The V gene is TRBV30, the J gene TRBJ1-1; the D is unclear. Germline-derived CDR1 and CDR2 are GTSNPN and SVGIG (reference sequence). Trimming stripped 1 base from V and 1 base from J, with 7 bases between. The CDR3 spans 13 residues. The CDR3 loop is CAWSGQENTEAFF. In nucleotides, the CDR3 is TGTGCCTGGAGTGGGCAGGAGAACACTGAAGCTTTCTTT.

V gene TRBV5-1 combines with J gene TRBJ2-7, with a tentative D call TRBD1 (7 bases). From germline, CDR1 is SGHRS and CDR2 YFSETQ. Trimming pared 3 bases from V and 2 bases from J, leaving 15 bases between. The CDR3 totals 15 residues. This CDR3 is CASSSGQGGTYEQYF. Written as DNA, the CDR3 is TGCGCCAGCAGCTCGGGGCAGGGGGGAACCTACGAGCAGTACTTC.

This rearrangement joins TRBV5-1 to TRBJ1-4, with D unresolved. The germline V gene encodes CDR1 SGHRS and CDR2 YFSETQ. Trimming took 0 bases from V and 0 from J, leaving 6 bases between them. This CDR3 is 15 amino acids long. Here the CDR3 DNA reads TGCGCCAGCAGCTTGGATTTAGCAACTAATGAAAAACTGTTTTTT. Protein: CASSLDLATNEKLFF.

The chain recombines TRBV6-1 with TRBJ1-2; D is possibly TRBD1 (5 bases). The CDR3 has 13 residues. Germline CDR1 reads MNHNS; CDR2 reads SASEGT. V was clipped by 2 bases and J by 8 bases, with 12 bases between them. The CDR3 protein is CASSESRVGGYTF. Written as DNA, the CDR3 is TGTGCCAGCAGTGAATCCAGGGTAGGCGGCTACACCTTC.

The J gene is TRBJ1-1, the V gene TRBV7-2; D is perhaps TRBD1 (6 bases). The CDR3 length is 15 residues. Germline assignment: CDR1 SGHTA and CDR2 FQGNSA. Trimming removed 10 bases from V and 1 base from J, with 19 bases in between. CDR3 protein: CATRPRGGRNTEAFF. In nucleotides, the CDR3 is TGTGCCACTAGGCCCAGGGGCGGACGGAACACTGAAGCTTTCTTT.

The chain uses TRBV4-2 and TRBJ2-7; 9 nucleotides match TRBD1. This CDR3 is 16 amino acids long. V was pared by 0 bases and J by 1 base, with 4 bases of the junction left unmatched. Germline V gene lookup returns CDR1 LGHNA and CDR2 YNFKEQ. In nucleotides, the CDR3 is TGTGCCAGCAGCCAAGAATTCGGGACAGGGTCCTACGAGCAGTACTTC. Translating gives CASSQEFGTGSYEQYF.

V usage is TRBV5-1 and J usage is TRBJ1-5; 7 positions agree with TRBD1. The CDR3 covers 14 residues. Trimming cost V 1 base and J 6 bases; bases outside gene matches: 4. Germline CDR1 reads SGHRS; CDR2 reads YFSETQ. The CDR3 DNA follows: TGCGCCAGCAGCTTGACAGGGGAGGTTCAGCCCCAGCATTTT. This sequence encodes CASSLTGEVQPQHF.

V gene TRBV6-4 combines with J gene TRBJ1-4, with a tentative D call TRBD1 (6 bases). The CDR3 covers 13 residues. CDR1 MRHNA and CDR2 SNTAGT come from the germline V gene. Trimming removed 4 bases at V and 7 bases at J, with 10 bases between. The CDR3 spells CASSGQVGEKLFF. The CDR3 DNA reads TGTGCCAGCAGTGGACAGGTGGGTGAAAAACTGTTTTTT.

The chain links TRBV2 to TRBJ2-4; 8 bases fit TRBD1. CDR1 and CDR2 (germline): SNHLY, FYNNEI. J was trimmed by 7 bases and V by 4 bases; bases with no gene match: 9. The CDR3 runs 15 residues. CDR3 region: CASSADRGQFNIQYF. DNA for the CDR3: TGTGCCAGCAGTGCTGACAGGGGACAATTTAACATTCAGTACTTC.

This chain connects TRBV6-4 to TRBJ2-3, with D perhaps matching TRBD2 (6 bases). CDR1 is MRHNA and CDR2 is SNTAGT in the germline V gene. The germline V and J ends were trimmed by 8 bases and 0 bases, with 9 bases remaining between them. The CDR3 has 13 amino acids. The CDR3 loop reads CASGGVSTDTQYF. The DNA of the CDR3 is TGTGCCAGCGGCGGGGTCAGCACAGATACGCAGTATTTT.

The V call is TRBV4-1, the J call TRBJ2-2; 7 positions match TRBD1. CDR3 size: 15 residues. Per the germline V gene, CDR1 is MGHRA and CDR2 is YSYEKL. The trim removed 1 base at V and 6 bases at J, leaving 5 bases unmatched. The CDR3 DNA reads TGCGCCAGCAGCCAAGGGCTCAGGGGGTCCGGGGAGCTGTTTTTT. Translation: CASSQGLRGSGELFF.

The chain recombines TRBV18 with TRBJ2-2; TRBD1 matches at 9 bases. Germline CDR1 reads KGHSH; CDR2 reads LQKENI. V lost 2 bases, J lost 6 bases, and 10 bases stayed unmatched. The CDR3 has 17 residues. CDR3 nucleotide sequence: TGTGCCAGCTCACCAGGCCAATCGGGACAGGGTTCCGGGGAGCTGTTTTTT. It is translated as CASSPGQSGQGSGELFF.

The chain joins TRBV11-3 to TRBJ2-4; D gene uncertain. Trimming pared 5 bases from V and 0 bases from J, leaving 11 bases between. This CDR3 region has 15 residues. Germline V gene lookup returns CDR1 SGHNT and CDR2 YENEEA. The CDR3 is CASSPGQLAKNIQYF. CDR3 bases: TGTGCCAGCAGCCCAGGTCAGCTAGCCAAAAACATTCAGTACTTC.

This clone showed up just a few times. Other nucleotide sequences from this sample produce the same CDR3. V usage is TRBV6-1 and J usage is TRBJ2-7; D gene unclear. The V gene's germline CDR1 is MNHNS and CDR2 SASEGT. CDR3 size: 11 residues. Trimming removed 6 bases at V and 4 bases at J, with 7 bases between. The CDR3 protein is CASRSVYEQYF. The DNA for the CDR3 is TGTGCCAGCAGGTCGGTATACGAGCAGTACTTC.

The V gene is TRBV7-2, the J gene TRBJ1-1; 11 nucleotides line up with TRBD1. This CDR3 has 14 amino acids. With V trimmed by 5 bases and J by 5 bases, 4 bases remained unmatched. The germline V gene has CDR1 SGHTA and CDR2 FQGNSA. CDR3: CASSRDRGRTEAFF. The CDR3 nucleotides are TGTGCCAGCAGCCGGGACAGGGGGAGGACTGAAGCTTTCTTT.

The V call is TRBV7-8, the J call TRBJ2-1; D ambiguous. CDR1 is SGHVS and CDR2 is FQNEAQ in the germline V gene. CDR3 length: 14 amino acids. The V end lost 3 bases, the J end lost 9 bases, and 15 bases lay between the germline ends. The CDR3 loop is CASSLARVPAEQFF. In nucleotides, the CDR3 is TGTGCCAGCAGCTTGGCCCGGGTCCCGGCTGAGCAGTTCTTC. Full variable domain (missing parts from reference TRBV7-8 and TRBJ2-1): GAGVSQSPRYKVAKRGQDVALRCDPISGHVSLFWYQQALGQGPEFLTYFQNEAQLDKSGLPSDRFFAERPEGSVSTLKIQRTQQEDSAVYLCASSLARVPAEQFFGPGTRLTVL.

CDR3 region: CASSPRSTGGGWRETQYF. The CDR3 DNA sequence: TGTGCCAGCTCACCAAGGTCTACAGGGGGCGGTTGGCGGGAGACCCAGTACTTC. This rearrangement joins TRBV18 to TRBJ2-5; 9 bases map to TRBD1. The CDR3 loop spans 18 amino acids. The germline CDR1 and CDR2 sequences are KGHSH and LQKENI. Trimming took 2 bases from V and 5 from J; bases not matched to a gene: 15.

This clone has a handful of counts. This chain's CDR3 is CASSRPDRVVNEQYF. CDR3 bases: TGTGCCAGCAGCCGACCAGACAGGGTCGTGAACGAGCAGTACTTC. The V gene is TRBV7-9, the J gene TRBJ2-7; 7 bases are shared with TRBD1. V lost 5 bases to trimming and J lost 5 bases; unmatched junction nucleotides: 12. Germline CDR1 and CDR2: SEHNR and FQNEAQ (reference sequence). The CDR3 sequence is 15 residues long.

The chain combines TRBV29-1 with TRBJ2-3; no clear D. The CDR3 sequence is 15 residues long. Between the trimmed V and J ends, which lost 3 bases and 2 bases, there was a span of 15 bases. The germline V gene has CDR1 SQVTM and CDR2 ANQGSEA. This CDR3 reads CSVDEAPPPTDTQYF. CDR3 bases: TGCAGCGTTGACGAGGCGCCACCCCCCACAGATACGCAGTATTTT.